This T cell receptor beta chain was found in a study of shared clonotypes between healthy human individuals. The CDR3 length is 14 residues. V lost 5 bases and J lost 0; bases outside the gene matches: 7. Germline CDR1 reads SQVTM; CDR2 reads ANQGSEA. Using immunoSEQ multiplex PCR, the repertoire was profiled, and TCRdb retains in-frame clones only, with some absent. The sample holds roughly 680,000 clones, approximately 77% seen once. The J gene is TRBJ2-7, the V gene TRBV29-1, with 7 bases lining up with TRBD2. The sample comprised memory CD4+ T cells sorted from blood. The subset here: CD45RA-negative fraction. The receptor's source is a woman in her twenties or thirties in good health. The DNA of the CDR3 is TGCAGCGTTCGGGACTACCCGAGCTCCTACGAGCAGTACTTC. It specifies CSVRDYPSSYEQYF.